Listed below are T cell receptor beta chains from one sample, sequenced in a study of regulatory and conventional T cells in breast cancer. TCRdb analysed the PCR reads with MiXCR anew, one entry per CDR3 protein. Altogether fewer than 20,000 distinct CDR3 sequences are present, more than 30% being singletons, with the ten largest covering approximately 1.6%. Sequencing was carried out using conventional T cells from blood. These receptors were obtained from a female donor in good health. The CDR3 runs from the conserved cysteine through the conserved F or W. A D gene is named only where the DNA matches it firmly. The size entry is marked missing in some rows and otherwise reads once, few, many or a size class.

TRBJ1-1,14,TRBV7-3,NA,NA,CASSLQGRNTEAFF,TGTGCCAGCAGCTTACAGGGGCGCAACACTGAAGCTTTCTTT
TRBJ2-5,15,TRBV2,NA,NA,CASSGGKTRQETQYF,TGTGCCAGCAGTGGAGGGAAGACTAGGCAAGAGACCCAGTACTTC
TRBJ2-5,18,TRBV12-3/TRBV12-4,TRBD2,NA,CASSLWKIAGAFQEIQYF,TGTGCCAGCAGTTTATGGAAAATAGCGGGGGCCTTCCAAGAGATCCAGTACTTC
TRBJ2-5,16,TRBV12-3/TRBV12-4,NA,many,CASSPSGTPNQETQYF,TGTGCCAGCAGTCCCTCCGGGACTCCCAACCAAGAGACCCAGTACTTC
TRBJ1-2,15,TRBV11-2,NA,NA,CASSSPTETNYGYTF,TGTGCCAGCAGCTCCCCGACAGAAACTAACTATGGCTACACCTTC
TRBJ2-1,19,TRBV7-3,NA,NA,CASSLGRWDSTYGYNEQFF,TGTGCCAGCAGCTTAGGGAGGTGGGACAGTACCTATGGCTACAATGAGCAGTTCTTC
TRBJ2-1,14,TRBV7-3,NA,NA,CASSLTMPPGEQFF,TGTGCCAGCAGCTTAACGATGCCCCCTGGCGAGCAGTTCTTC
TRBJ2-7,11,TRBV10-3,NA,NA,CASSSSLEQYF,TGTGCCAGCAGTTCCAGTCTCGAGCAGTACTTC
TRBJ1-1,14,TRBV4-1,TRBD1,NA,CASSPGTGNTEAFF,TGCGCCAGCAGCCCCGGGACAGGGAACACTGAAGCTTTCTTT
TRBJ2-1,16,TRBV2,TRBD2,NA,CASRVTGLAGASEQFF,TGTGCCAGCAGGGTAACCGGACTAGCGGGAGCCAGTGAGCAGTTCTTC
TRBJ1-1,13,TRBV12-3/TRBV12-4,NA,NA,CASSWGSEGEAFF,TGTGCCAGCAGTTGGGGGTCGGAGGGTGAAGCTTTCTTT
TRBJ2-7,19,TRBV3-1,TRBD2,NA,CASSQDWRGLAGGPYEQYF,TGTGCCAGCAGCCAAGATTGGCGGGGACTAGCGGGGGGCCCCTACGAGCAGTACTTC
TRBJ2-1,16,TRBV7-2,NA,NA,CASSLAVVRGDNEQFF,TGTGCCAGCAGCTTAGCGGTGGTCAGGGGGGACAATGAGCAGTTCTTC
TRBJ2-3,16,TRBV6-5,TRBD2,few,CASSYSKLAGADTQYF,TGTGCCAGCAGTTACTCGAAGCTAGCGGGGGCAGATACGCAGTATTTT
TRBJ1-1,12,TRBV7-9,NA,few,CASWSVNTEAFF,TGTGCCAGCTGGTCGGTGAACACTGAAGCTTTCTTT
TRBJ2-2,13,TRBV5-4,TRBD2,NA,CATLAGAPGELLF,TGTGCCACTTTAGCGGGGGCACCCGGGGAGCTGCTTTTT
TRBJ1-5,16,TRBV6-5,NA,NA,CASSRGPSYSNQPQHF,TGTGCCAGCAGTCGGGGACCATCTTATAGCAATCAGCCCCAGCATTTT
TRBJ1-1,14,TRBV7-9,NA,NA,CASSLQGRSTEAFF,TGTGCCAGCAGCTTACAGGGTAGGAGCACTGAAGCTTTCTTT
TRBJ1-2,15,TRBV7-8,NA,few,CASSPRVMNQTGYTF,TGTGCCAGCAGCCCACGAGTAATGAACCAGACTGGCTACACCTTC
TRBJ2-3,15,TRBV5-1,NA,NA,CASSQLLPGTDTQYF,TGCGCCAGCAGCCAATTACTACCTGGCACAGATACGCAGTATTTT
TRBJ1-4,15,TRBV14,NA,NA,CASSSRQTTNEKLFF,TGTGCCAGCAGCTCCCGACAGACAACTAATGAAAAACTGTTTTTT
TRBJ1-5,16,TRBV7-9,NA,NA,CASSLSRSGRNQPQHF,TGTGCCAGCAGCTTATCAAGGTCAGGGCGTAATCAGCCCCAGCATTTT
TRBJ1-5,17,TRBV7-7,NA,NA,CASSLSSEEPRNQPQHF,TGTGCTAGCAGCTTATCTTCGGAAGAGCCGCGCAATCAGCCTCAGCATTTT
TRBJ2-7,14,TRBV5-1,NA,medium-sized,CASSLGDLSYEQYF,TGCGCCAGCAGCTTGGGCGATCTCTCCTACGAGCAGTACTTC
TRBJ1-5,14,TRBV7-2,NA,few,CASSPGRGYQPQHF,TGTGCCAGCAGCCCAGGAAGGGGGTACCAGCCCCAGCATTTT
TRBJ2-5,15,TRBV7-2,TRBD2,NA,CACSRGGTSLETQYF,TGTGCCTGCAGCCGAGGGGGGACTAGCCTGGAGACCCAGTACTTC
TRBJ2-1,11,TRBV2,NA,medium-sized,CASSVGTGEFF,TGTGCCAGCAGTGTAGGGACTGGTGAGTTCTTC
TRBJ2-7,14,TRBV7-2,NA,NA,CASSSYGSSYEQYF,TGTGCCAGCAGCTCGTACGGGAGTTCCTACGAGCAGTACTTC
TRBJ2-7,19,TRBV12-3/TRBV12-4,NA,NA,CASSLSGRSGSNPSYEQYF,TGTGCCAGCAGTTTAAGTGGTAGATCCGGTTCGAACCCCTCCTACGAGCAGTACTTC
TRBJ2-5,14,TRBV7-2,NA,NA,CASSLRGWGEAQYF,TGTGCCAGCAGCTTAAGGGGGTGGGGCGAGGCCCAGTACTTC
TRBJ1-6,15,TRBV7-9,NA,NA,CASSSGTATNSPLHF,TGTGCCAGCAGCTCCGGGACGGCTACTAATTCACCCCTCCACTTT
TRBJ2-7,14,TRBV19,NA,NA,CASSLQTGPYEQYF,TGTGCCAGTAGTCTCCAGACAGGCCCCTACGAGCAGTACTTC
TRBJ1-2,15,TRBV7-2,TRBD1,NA,CASSLAPDRGLGYTF,TGTGCCAGCAGCTTAGCGCCCGACAGGGGGCTTGGCTACACCTTC
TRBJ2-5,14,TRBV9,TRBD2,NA,CASSIGLAGETQYF,TGTGCCAGCAGCATCGGACTAGCGGGAGAGACCCAGTACTTC